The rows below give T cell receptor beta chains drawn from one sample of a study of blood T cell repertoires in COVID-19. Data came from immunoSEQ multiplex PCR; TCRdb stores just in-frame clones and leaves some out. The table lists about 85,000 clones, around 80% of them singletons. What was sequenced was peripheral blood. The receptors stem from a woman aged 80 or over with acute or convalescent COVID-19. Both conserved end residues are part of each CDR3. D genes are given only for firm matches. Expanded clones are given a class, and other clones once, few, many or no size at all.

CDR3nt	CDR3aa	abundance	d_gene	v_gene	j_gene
TGTGCCACCAGCAGAGGGACAGGGACAGGGGAAAAACTGTTTTTT	CATSRGTGTGEKLFF	few	TRBD1	TRBV15	TRBJ1-4
TGTGCCAGCAGCGCGGGGGGGGATAGTAACTACGAGCAGTACTTC	CASSAGGDSNYEQYF	NA	TRBD2	TRBV11-3	TRBJ2-7
TGTGCCAGCACCCCACTTGTCGGCGGGGAGCTGTTTTTT	CASTPLVGGELFF	NA	NA	TRBV7-2	TRBJ2-2
TGTGCCAGCAGCTTAGCCGGTGAGACCCAGTACTTC	CASSLAGETQYF	NA	NA	TRBV7-2	TRBJ2-5
TGTGCCAGCAGCTTGGACGTCGGGGACTACGAGCAGTACTTC	CASSLDVGDYEQYF	NA	NA	TRBV5-4	TRBJ2-7
TGCGCCAGCAGCTTAACAGATTCCCGGAACACTGAAGCTTTCTTT	CASSLTDSRNTEAFF	NA	NA	TRBV5-1	TRBJ1-1
TGTGCCAGCAGTCTCCTAGCGGGAGGGATCTCAGATACGCAGTATTTT	CASSLLAGGISDTQYF	NA	TRBD2	TRBV3-1/TRBV3-2	TRBJ2-3
TGTGCCACCAGTGATTCCAAAAGACTAGCGGGCATCCACAATGAGCAGTTCTTC	CATSDSKRLAGIHNEQFF	NA	TRBD2	TRBV24-1	TRBJ2-1
TGTGCCAGCTCACCACTAGGACTAGGTACAAGGGAGCAGTTCTTC	CASSPLGLGTREQFF	NA	TRBD2	TRBV18	TRBJ2-1
TGTGCCAGCAGTGGAAGGGGGACTAGCGGACACAATGAGCAGTTCTTC	CASSGRGTSGHNEQFF	NA	TRBD2	TRBV2	TRBJ2-1
TGTGCCAGCAGCACGGGACAGATGGGGATCACTGAAGCTTTCTTT	CASSTGQMGITEAFF	NA	TRBD1	TRBV28	TRBJ1-1
TGTGCCAGCAGCCCGAGGACAGGGAATCAGCCCCAGCATTTT	CASSPRTGNQPQHF	NA	TRBD1	TRBV5-8	TRBJ1-5
TGCGCCAGCAGCTTGGCCGGGGGGGCCATAGAGACCCAGTACTTC	CASSLAGGAIETQYF	few	TRBD2	TRBV5-1	TRBJ2-5
TGTGCCAGCAGCTCGACTAGCGGGGGCGGGGATACGCAGTATTTT	CASSSTSGGGDTQYF	NA	TRBD2	TRBV5-5	TRBJ2-3
TGCGCCAGCAGCCAAGAAGGTCCGGGACTAGCGGGAGGGGCCTACAATGAGCAGTTCTTC	CASSQEGPGLAGGAYNEQFF	NA	TRBD2	TRBV4-1	TRBJ2-1
TGTGCCAGCCCCCGGGGGAGCTCCTACGAGCAGTACTTC	CASPRGSSYEQYF	NA	NA	TRBV5-8	TRBJ2-7
TGTGCCAGCAGCCCGGGACAGGGCAACAATCAGCCCCAGCATTTT	CASSPGQGNNQPQHF	NA	TRBD1	TRBV7-9	TRBJ1-5
TGTGCCAGCTCCCAACTACAGGATAATTCACCCCTCCACTTT	CASSQLQDNSPLHF	NA	NA	TRBV2	TRBJ1-6
TGTGCCAGCAGTCTGGACTTCGACCCCTACGAGCAGTACTTC	CASSLDFDPYEQYF	once	NA	TRBV3-1/TRBV3-2	TRBJ2-7
TGTGCCAGCAGTAGTAAGCGCCAGGGGCCCCAGCATTTT	CASSSKRQGPQHF	NA	NA	TRBV12-3/TRBV12-4	TRBJ1-5
TGTGCCAGTAGTATCCGGGACACAAGGCTTTCTGAAGCTTTCTTT	CASSIRDTRLSEAFF	NA	NA	TRBV19	TRBJ1-1
TGTGCCAGCAGAAAAACCGGGACAGACTCAGATACGCAGTATTTT	CASRKTGTDSDTQYF	NA	TRBD1	TRBV2	TRBJ2-3
TGTGCCAGCAGCTTAACAGCTAGCAATCAGCCCCAGCATTTT	CASSLTASNQPQHF	NA	NA	TRBV7-9	TRBJ1-5
TGTGCCAGCAGCCGGGGGGACTTATATGAAAAACTGTTTTTT	CASSRGDLYEKLFF	NA	NA	TRBV7-2	TRBJ1-4
TGTGCCAGTAGTATCGGGGGGGATCCCTATGGCTACACCTTC	CASSIGGDPYGYTF	NA	NA	TRBV19	TRBJ1-2
TGTGCCAGCAGTTCCGGAGACGGGACCTACGAGCAGTACTTC	CASSSGDGTYEQYF	NA	NA	TRBV6-5	TRBJ2-7
TGTGCCATCAGTGAGTCGGGTGGCCAGGCCACAGATACGCAGTATTTT	CAISESGGQATDTQYF	few	NA	TRBV10-3	TRBJ2-3
TGCGCCAGCAGACCCGACAGTTTTGTCGGGGAGCTGTTTTTT	CASRPDSFVGELFF	NA	NA	TRBV10-1	TRBJ2-2
TGTGCCAGCAGTTCAAAGGGGGTCGTGGGAAACACCATATATTTT	CASSSKGVVGNTIYF	NA	NA	TRBV6-5	TRBJ1-3
TGTGCCAGCGCCCTAGCGGGAAACAACAATGAGCAGTTCTTC	CASALAGNNNEQFF	NA	TRBD2	TRBV7-9	TRBJ2-1
TGTGCCAGCAGCTTAGTAGGTTCCAGGGACTCCTACAATGAGCAGTTCTTC	CASSLVGSRDSYNEQFF	NA	NA	TRBV7-2	TRBJ2-1
TGTGCCAGCGTCCCAGGAAACTATGGCTACACCTTC	CASVPGNYGYTF	NA	NA	TRBV19	TRBJ1-2
TGTGCCAGCAGCTTAGTACCTAGCGGGGCCTACAATGAGCAGTTCTTC	CASSLVPSGAYNEQFF	NA	TRBD2	TRBV7-2	TRBJ2-1
TGTGCCAGTAGTGCAGGGACAGGCCGCGAAGCTTTCTTT	CASSAGTGREAFF	NA	TRBD1	TRBV19	TRBJ1-1
TGCGCCAGCAGCTTAGGAGGAGATGTGGCAGATACGCAGTATTTT	CASSLGGDVADTQYF	NA	NA	TRBV5-1	TRBJ2-3
TGTGCCAGCAGCCCCCAGGGAAGCGCGAACACTGAAGCTTTCTTT	CASSPQGSANTEAFF	NA	NA	TRBV3-1/TRBV3-2	TRBJ1-1
TGTGCCAGCAGTCGCGACAGGGTCCTCTACGAGCAGTACTTC	CASSRDRVLYEQYF	NA	TRBD1	TRBV6-5	TRBJ2-7
TGTGCCACCAGCAGAGGGGGACAGTACAATGAGCAGTTCTTC	CATSRGGQYNEQFF	once	TRBD1	TRBV15	TRBJ2-1
TGCGCCAGCAGGGCTCCCCAGAGGGTTGAGACCCAGTACTTC	CASRAPQRVETQYF	few	NA	TRBV10-2	TRBJ2-5
TGTGCCAGCAGCCGGGGGGGGGCGATTGAAGCTTTCTTT	CASSRGGAIEAFF	NA	NA	TRBV7-8	TRBJ1-1
TGTGCCAGTAGTATCCGGAGGACAGGGAACTATGGCTACACCTTC	CASSIRRTGNYGYTF	few	TRBD1	TRBV19	TRBJ1-2
TGCGCCAGCAGCTTGTCAGGGAACAGGAACGAGCAGTACTTC	CASSLSGNRNEQYF	NA	NA	TRBV5-1	TRBJ2-7
TGTGCCAGCAGTAATCCGGTAACGGGTCAGCCCCAGCATTTT	CASSNPVTGQPQHF	NA	NA	TRBV6-2/TRBV6-3	TRBJ1-5
TGTGCCAGCAGCTTAGAACGACACGACACTGAAGCTTTCTTT	CASSLERHDTEAFF	NA	NA	TRBV11-2	TRBJ1-1
TGTGCCAGCAGTGAAGCGCGTCAGGGAGGGGAAAATGGCTACACCTTC	CASSEARQGGENGYTF	NA	NA	TRBV2	TRBJ1-2